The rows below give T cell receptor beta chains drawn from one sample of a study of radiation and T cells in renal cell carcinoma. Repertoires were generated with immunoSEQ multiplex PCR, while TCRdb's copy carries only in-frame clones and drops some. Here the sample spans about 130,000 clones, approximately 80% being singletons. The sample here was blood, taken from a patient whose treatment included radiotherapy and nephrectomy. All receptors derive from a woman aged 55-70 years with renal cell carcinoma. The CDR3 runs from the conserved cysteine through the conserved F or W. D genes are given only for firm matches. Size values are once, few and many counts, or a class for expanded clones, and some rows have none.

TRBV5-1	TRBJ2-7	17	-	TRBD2	CASSLRTSGGATYEQYF	TGCGCCAGCAGCTTGAGGACTAGCGGGGGGGCAACCTACGAGCAGTACTTC
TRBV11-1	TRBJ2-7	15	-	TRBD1	CASSFSGTGSYEQYF	TGTGCCAGCAGCTTCTCCGGGACAGGGTCCTACGAGCAGTACTTC
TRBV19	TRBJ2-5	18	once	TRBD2	CASSIEPGLAGGQETQYF	TGTGCCAGTAGTATAGAGCCGGGACTAGCGGGAGGGCAGGAGACCCAGTACTTC
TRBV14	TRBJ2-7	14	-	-	CASSPGSGNYEQYF	TGTGCCAGCAGCCCAGGGAGTGGAAACTACGAGCAGTACTTC
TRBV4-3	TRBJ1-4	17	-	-	CASSQRGGRETNEKLFF	TGCGCCAGCAGCCAAAGGGGGGGAAGAGAAACTAATGAAAAACTGTTTTTT
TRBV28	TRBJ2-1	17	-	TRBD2	CASTRLAGGEFRNEQFF	TGTGCCAGCACTCGACTAGCGGGGGGGGAATTTCGAAATGAGCAGTTCTTC
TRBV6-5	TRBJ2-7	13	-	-	CASSYGQYYEQYF	TGTGCCAGCAGTTACGGGCAGTATTACGAGCAGTACTTC
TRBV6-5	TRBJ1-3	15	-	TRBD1	CASRRDSSSGNTIYF	TGTGCCAGCAGGAGGGACAGTTCTTCTGGAAACACCATATATTTT
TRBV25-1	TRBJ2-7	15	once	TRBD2	CASRGAGAYSYEQYF	TGTGCCAGCAGGGGAGCGGGGGCCTACTCCTACGAGCAGTACTTC
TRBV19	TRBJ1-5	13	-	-	CASSMRTSQPQHF	TGTGCCAGTAGTATGAGGACTTCTCAGCCCCAGCATTTT
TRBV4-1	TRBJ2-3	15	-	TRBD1	CASSSTRDRGDTQYF	TGCGCCAGCAGCTCCACCCGGGACAGGGGAGATACGCAGTATTTT
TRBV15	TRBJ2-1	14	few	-	CATSRTGTMSEQFF	TGTGCCACCAGCAGGACAGGTACAATGTCTGAGCAGTTCTTC
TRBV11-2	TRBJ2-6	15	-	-	CASSLELSGANVLTF	TGTGCCAGCAGCTTAGAGCTCTCTGGGGCCAACGTCCTGACTTTC
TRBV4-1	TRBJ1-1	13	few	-	CASSLGGNTEAFF	TGCGCCAGCAGCCTTGGAGGGAACACTGAAGCTTTCTTT
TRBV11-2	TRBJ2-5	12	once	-	CASSLVTETQYF	TGTGCCAGCAGCTTAGTCACGGAGACCCAGTACTTC
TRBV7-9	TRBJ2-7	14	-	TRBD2	CASSLGTSTREQYF	TGTGCCAGCAGCTTAGGGACTAGCACTCGCGAGCAGTACTTC
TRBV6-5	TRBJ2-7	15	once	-	CASRYLQGRDYEQYF	TGTGCCAGCAGGTATTTACAGGGGAGGGACTACGAGCAGTACTTC
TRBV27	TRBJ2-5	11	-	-	CASKLRETQYF	TGTGCCAGCAAGCTTAGGGAGACCCAGTACTTC
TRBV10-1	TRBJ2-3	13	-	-	CASSESTTDTQYF	TGCGCCAGCAGTGAGTCGACCACAGATACGCAGTATTTT
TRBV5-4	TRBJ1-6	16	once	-	CASSFTLSSYNSPLHF	TGTGCCAGCAGCTTCACGTTGAGCTCCTATAATTCACCCCTCCACTTT
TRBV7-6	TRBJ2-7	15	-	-	CASSPAGGGSYEQYF	TGTGCCAGCAGCCCCGCGGGCGGTGGCTCCTACGAGCAGTACTTC
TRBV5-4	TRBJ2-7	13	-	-	CASSTRGAYEQYF	TGTGCCAGCAGCACGAGGGGAGCCTACGAGCAGTACTTC
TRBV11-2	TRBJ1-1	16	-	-	CASSSELPGLDTEAFF	TGTGCCAGCAGCTCCGAACTCCCGGGGTTGGACACTGAAGCTTTCTTT
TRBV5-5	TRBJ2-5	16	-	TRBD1	CASSISTGGFGETQYF	TGTGCCAGCAGCATATCGACAGGGGGCTTTGGAGAGACCCAGTACTTC
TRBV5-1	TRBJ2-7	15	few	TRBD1	CASSLIPGQNDEQYF	TGCGCCAGCAGCTTGATTCCGGGACAGAACGACGAGCAGTACTTC
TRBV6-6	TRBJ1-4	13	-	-	CASVAPANEKLFF	TGTGCCAGCGTCGCACCCGCGAATGAAAAACTGTTTTTT
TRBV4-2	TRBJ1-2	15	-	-	CASSQRSEVSYGYTF	TGTGCCAGCAGCCAAAGATCGGAAGTATCCTATGGCTACACCTTC
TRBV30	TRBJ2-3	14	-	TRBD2	CAWKGLAHTDTQYF	TGTGCCTGGAAAGGACTAGCACACACAGATACGCAGTATTTT
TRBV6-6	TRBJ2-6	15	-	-	CASSYRGSGANVLTF	TGTGCCAGCAGTTATCGGGGTTCTGGGGCCAACGTCCTGACTTTC
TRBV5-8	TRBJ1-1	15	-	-	CASSFPGVGGTEAFF	TGTGCCAGCAGCTTCCCGGGCGTCGGAGGCACTGAAGCTTTCTTT
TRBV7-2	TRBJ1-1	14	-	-	CASLLGSMNTEAFF	TGTGCCAGCCTTCTCGGGTCGATGAACACTGAAGCTTTCTTT
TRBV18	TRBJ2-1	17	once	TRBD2	CASSPPGGRAGGNEQFF	TGTGCCAGCTCACCACCGGGAGGGAGGGCCGGCGGTAATGAGCAGTTCTTC
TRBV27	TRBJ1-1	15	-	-	CASSFLRDRNTEAFF	TGTGCCAGCAGTTTCCTCCGGGACCGGAACACTGAAGCTTTCTTT
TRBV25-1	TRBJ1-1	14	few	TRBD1	CASRQTGRATEAFF	TGTGCCAGCAGGCAGACAGGGCGGGCCACTGAAGCTTTCTTT
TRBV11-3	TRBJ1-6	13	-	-	CASSRNHNSPLHF	TGTGCCAGCAGCCGGAACCATAATTCACCCCTCCACTTT
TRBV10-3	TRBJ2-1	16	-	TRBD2	CAISDSSGRNYNEQFF	TGTGCCATCAGTGACTCTAGCGGGAGGAACTACAATGAGCAGTTCTTC
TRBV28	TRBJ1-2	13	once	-	CASSRPSSVGYTF	TGTGCCAGCAGTCGCCCTAGTTCTGTAGGCTACACCTTC
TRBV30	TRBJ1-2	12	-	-	CAWRRDAQDYTF	TGTGCCTGGAGAAGGGACGCCCAAGACTACACCTTC
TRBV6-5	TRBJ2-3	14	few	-	CASSPGVSTDTQYF	TGTGCCAGCAGTCCCGGGGTTAGCACAGATACGCAGTATTTT
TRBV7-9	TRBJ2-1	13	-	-	CASSLDAVGEQFF	TGTGCCAGCAGCTTGGACGCGGTCGGTGAGCAGTTCTTC
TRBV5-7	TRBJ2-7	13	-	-	CASSNPGLYEQYF	TGTGCCAGCAGTAACCCGGGCCTCTACGAGCAGTACTTC
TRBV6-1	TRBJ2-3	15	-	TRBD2	CASQYTSGGTDTQYF	TGTGCCAGCCAATACACTAGCGGGGGCACAGATACGCAGTATTTT
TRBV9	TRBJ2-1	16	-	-	CASSARDLSPRVEQFF	TGTGCCAGCAGCGCCAGGGACCTCTCACCGAGGGTGGAGCAGTTCTTC
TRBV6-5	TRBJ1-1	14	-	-	CASIRQSLGTEAFF	TGTGCCAGCATCAGGCAGTCCCTCGGGACTGAAGCTTTCTTT
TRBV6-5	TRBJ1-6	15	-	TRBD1	CASSYRGTGSSPLHF	TGTGCCAGCAGTTACAGAGGGACAGGGAGTTCACCCCTCCACTTT
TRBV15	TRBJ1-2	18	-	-	CATSRGGGTPESNYGYTF	TGTGCCACCAGCAGGGGCGGTGGGACACCAGAATCTAACTATGGCTACACCTTC
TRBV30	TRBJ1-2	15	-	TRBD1	CAWSLDRGLLYGYTF	TGTGCCTGGAGCTTGGACAGGGGGCTCCTTTATGGCTACACCTTC
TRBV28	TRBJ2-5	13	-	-	CASSLARRETQYF	TGTGCCAGCAGTTTGGCCCGCCGGGAGACCCAGTACTTC
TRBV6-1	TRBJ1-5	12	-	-	CASSEPNQPQHF	TGTGCCAGCAGTGAACCCAATCAGCCCCAGCATTTT
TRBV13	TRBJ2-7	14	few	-	CASSSGKSSYEQYF	TGTGCCAGCAGCTCCGGGAAGAGCTCCTACGAGCAGTACTTC
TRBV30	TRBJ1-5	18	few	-	CAWSVPEPGRFWDQPQHF	TGTGCCTGGAGTGTACCAGAACCCGGGAGATTCTGGGATCAGCCCCAGCATTTT
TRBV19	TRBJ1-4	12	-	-	CASSIRGEKLFF	TGTGCCAGTAGTATTAGGGGGGAGAAACTGTTTTTT
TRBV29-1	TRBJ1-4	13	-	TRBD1	CSVGKGGSEKLFF	TGCAGCGTTGGTAAAGGGGGCAGCGAAAAACTGTTTTTT
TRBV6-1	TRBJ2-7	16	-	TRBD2	CASSEARRGTFYEQYF	TGTGCCAGCAGTGAAGCGCGGCGGGGGACCTTCTACGAGCAGTACTTC
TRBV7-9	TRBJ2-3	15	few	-	CASSLRGPSTDTQYF	TGTGCCAGCAGCTTAAGGGGACCGAGCACAGATACGCAGTATTTT
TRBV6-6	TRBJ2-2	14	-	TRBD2	CAGRGRKDTGELFF	TGTGCCGGGAGGGGACGGAAGGACACCGGGGAGCTGTTTTTT
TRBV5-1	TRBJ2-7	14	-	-	CASSLEQGPYEQYF	TGCGCCAGCAGCTTGGAACAGGGCCCCTACGAGCAGTACTTC
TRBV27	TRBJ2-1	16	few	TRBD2	CASSQLAGGLGNEQFF	TGTGCCAGCAGCCAATTAGCGGGAGGACTTGGCAATGAGCAGTTCTTC
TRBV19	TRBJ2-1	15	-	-	CASSMVGPVGDEQFF	TGTGCCAGTAGTATGGTGGGCCCCGTAGGAGATGAGCAGTTCTTC